Below, 26 T cell receptor beta chains from the same sample are listed, as sequenced in a study of Tregs in tolerant kidney transplant recipients. The data were produced by immunoSEQ multiplex PCR, yet TCRdb's version contains in-frame clones alone and is incomplete. The sample table includes approximately 49,000 clones. The specimen was CD4+ T cells from blood, collected before the transplant. The receptors were sampled from a human donor who received a combined kidney and bone marrow transplant.

Regarding this clone: From the germline J gene comes the end of the CDR3, since the read stops 3 residues before it. J is TRBJ2-3 and V is TRBV2; D not certain. Trimming took off 8 bases at V and 3 bases at J, with 3 bases between the two ends. The length of the CDR3 is 10 residues. CDR1 and CDR2 from the germline V gene are SNHLY and FYNNEI. CDR3 region: CASRTDTQYF. The CDR3 DNA, read in part, is TGTGCCAGCCGGACAGATACG.

As for this clone: The read is 3 residues too short to cover the CDR3 end, so that end is filled in from the germline J gene. This chain uses TRBV19 with TRBJ2-5; D is possibly TRBD2 (5 bases). From germline, CDR1 is LNHDA and CDR2 SQIVND (reference sequence). V was pared by 3 bases and J by 5 bases, with 13 bases between. The length of the CDR3 is 14 residues. Partial CDR3 DNA: TGTGCCAGTAGTATCTCGGACTTCGGGGAGACC. Translated: CASSISDFGET. The entire CDR3 protein is CASSISDFGETQYF.

Regarding this clone: The CDR3 is cut off 3 residues early in the read; its end comes from the germline J gene. The rearrangement links TRBV10-3 to TRBJ1-1, with unresolved D. Trimming stripped 6 bases from V and 2 bases from J, with 13 bases between. Per the germline V gene, CDR1 is ENHRY and CDR2 is SYGVKD. This CDR3 is 14 amino acids long. Here the CDR3 reads CAIRQDTSNTEAFF. CDR3 DNA, as far as it was read: TGTGCCATCAGACAAGACACCTCTAACACTGAA.

As concerns this clone: The read gets to within 3 residues of the CDR3 end, and the germline J gene fills in the rest. V is TRBV5-6 and J is TRBJ1-2; D not certain. The V gene lost 10 bases and the J gene lost 3 bases, with 22 bases spanning the gap. Germline CDR1 reads SGHDT; CDR2 reads YYEEEE. The CDR3 has 15 amino acids. The covered CDR3 bases are TGTGCCGGTTCAAGCGGTTGGGGTGCAGACTATGGC. Its translation: CAGSSGWGADYG. The full CDR3 reads CAGSSGWGADYGYTF.

As to this clone: The read ends 3 residues early relative to the CDR3; the germline J gene fills the gap. The J gene is TRBJ2-2, the V gene TRBV5-1; D is ambiguous. The germline V and J ends were trimmed by 0 bases and 1 base, with 7 bases remaining between them. The CDR3 loop spans 15 amino acids. Germline loops: CDR1 SGHRS, CDR2 YFSETQ. The CDR3 loop reads CASSLVAENTGELFF. Incomplete CDR3 DNA: TGCGCCAGCAGCTTGGTTGCGGAGAACACCGGGGAG.

With regard to this clone: The read ends 3 residues shy of where the CDR3 ends; the end is completed using the germline J gene. The V call is TRBV4-2, the J call TRBJ1-4, with TRBD1 matching over 7 bases. Trimming removed 1 base from V and 4 bases from J; junction bases left unmatched: 18. Germline lookup yields CDR1 LGHNA and CDR2 YNFKEQ. CDR3 length: 20 amino acids. The covered CDR3 bases are TGTGCCAGCAGCCAAGGGGTCGTGGGCCTGAGGGGGCTGAATAATGAAAAA. Its translation: CASSQGVVGLRGLNNEK. The complete CDR3 sequence is CASSQGVVGLRGLNNEKLFF.

Worth noting for this clone: The observed sequence ends 3 residues before the CDR3 terminus, with the missing tail filled in from the germline J gene. This sequence joins TRBV4-1 and TRBJ1-4, with 9 bases matching TRBD1. The CDR3 spans 15 residues. The ends lost 4 bases at V and 5 bases at J; junction bases unmatched: 5. Germline V gives CDR1 MGHRA, CDR2 YSYEKL. The CDR3 is CASSLVTGGNEKLFF. CDR3 bases read: TGCGCCAGCAGCCTAGTGACAGGGGGAAATGAAAAA.

As for this clone: The read terminates 3 residues before the CDR3 end, so the remaining end is supplied by the germline J gene. J is TRBJ2-7 and V is TRBV7-2, with D possibly TRBD1 on 6 matching bases. The V and J ends lost 1 base and 5 bases respectively, with 12 bases between them. Germline V CDR1 and CDR2: SGHTA, FQGNSA. The CDR3 has 14 amino acids. Partial CDR3 DNA: TGTGCCAGCAGCTTAGAACAGGGTGGACACGAG. Translation: CASSLEQGGHE. The entire CDR3 is CASSLEQGGHEQYF.

Notes on this clone: From the germline J gene comes the end of the CDR3, since the read stops 3 residues before it. The chain joins TRBV7-3 to TRBJ2-2; TRBD1 matches 8 bases. The CDR3 runs 16 residues. Germline V gene sequence: CDR1 SGHTA, CDR2 FQGTGA. The ends lost 5 bases at V and 4 bases at J; junction bases unmatched: 9. CDR3 DNA, as far as it was read: TGTGCCAGCAGCCCTGGACAGGGACTGATCACCGGGGAG. It encodes CASSPGQGLITGE. The complete CDR3 sequence is CASSPGQGLITGELFF.

Regarding this clone: From the germline J gene comes the end of the CDR3, since the read stops 3 residues before it. This chain joins TRBV20-1 and TRBJ2-6; D not certain. This CDR3 has 15 amino acids. CDR1 DFQATT and CDR2 SNEGSKA come from the germline V gene (reference sequence). V shed 1 base and J shed 0 bases, with 7 bases lying between them. The sequenced CDR3 bases are TGCAGTGCTAGAGGCGACACCTCTGGGGCCAACGTC. Translating it yields CSARGDTSGANV. From start to end, the CDR3 is CSARGDTSGANVLTF.

The CDR3 region is CSASGSGGWADTQYF. The sequenced CDR3 bases are TGCAGTGCTAGCGGGAGTGGGGGGTGGGCAGATACG. This chain uses TRBV20-1 with TRBJ2-3; a possible D gene is TRBD2 (6 bases). The read comes to an end 3 residues before the CDR3 does, leaving the germline J gene to fill in the end. This CDR3 is built from 15 residues. V was shortened by 3 bases and J by 4 bases, with 17 bases between the two germline ends. CDR1 DFQATT and CDR2 SNEGSKA come from the germline V gene (reference sequence).

In regard to this clone: The read terminates 3 residues before the CDR3 end, so the remaining end is supplied by the germline J gene. The chain employs TRBV6-2 or TRBV6-3 and TRBJ1-5; 11 bases agree with TRBD1. There are 16 residues in the CDR3. Per germline, CDR1 MNHEY and CDR2 SVGEGT. Trimming at V came to 6 bases and at J to 4 bases, leaving 8 bases not matched to a gene. CDR3 DNA (partial): TGTGCCAGCAGCTCCGCGGACAGGGGGCCTAATCAGCCC. Protein sequence: CASSSADRGPNQP. The whole CDR3 protein is CASSSADRGPNQPQHF.

Of note for this clone: Coverage ceases 3 residues before the CDR3 finishes, and the germline J gene fills in the end. The genes are TRBV19 and TRBJ2-5; TRBD1 might be the D (6 bases). The CDR3 is made up of 14 amino acids. Trimming took 1 base from V and 2 from J, leaving 8 bases between them. The germline CDR1 and CDR2 sequences are LNHDA and SQIVND (reference sequence). The CDR3 protein is CASSIGTVQETQYF. The sequenced part of the CDR3 DNA is TGTGCCAGTAGTATAGGGACAGTGCAAGAGACC.

A word on this clone: The read halts 3 residues ahead of the CDR3 end, with the missing end drawn from the germline J gene. The V and J genes are TRBV19 and TRBJ1-2; D might be TRBD1 (6 bases). Germline loops: CDR1 LNHDA, CDR2 SQIVND (reference sequence). The CDR3 sequence is 15 residues long. Here the CDR3 reads CASRPLTGTYLSYTF. The CDR3 bases that were read are TGTGCCAGTAGACCGCTTACCGGGACATATCTTAGC.

On this clone: The CDR3 end falls 3 residues outside the read, so it is completed with the germline J gene. The chain has TRBV19 and TRBJ1-2; weak D call: TRBD1 (6 bases). Germline CDR1 reads LNHDA; CDR2 reads SQIVND (reference sequence). The V and J ends lost 3 bases and 4 bases respectively, with 18 bases between them. The CDR3 loop spans 16 amino acids. The sequenced CDR3 bases are TGTGCCAGTAGTATTTCGGCGGCGGCCAGGGGCTATGGC. Protein: CASSISAAARGYG. The whole CDR3 region reads CASSISAAARGYGYTF.

Remarks on this clone: The read terminates 3 residues before the CDR3 end, so the remaining end is supplied by the germline J gene. The genes are TRBV29-1 and TRBJ1-5; D perhaps matches TRBD1 (6 bases). The germline CDR1 and CDR2 sequences are SQVTM and ANQGSEA. Trimming removed 3 bases from V and 3 bases from J, with 9 bases in between. There are 13 residues in the CDR3. CDR3 sequence reads: CSVDAGDNQPQHF. Incomplete CDR3 DNA: TGCAGCGTTGATGCAGGGGACAATCAGCCC.

Regarding this clone: Read sequence stops 3 residues before the CDR3 end, and the germline J gene provides the missing end. The genes are TRBV7-6 and TRBJ2-3; no firm D call. Germline lookup yields CDR1 SGHVS and CDR2 FNYEAQ. V lost 4 bases, J lost 3 bases, and 8 bases lay in between. The CDR3 spans 13 residues. CDR3 in amino acids: CASSSFGTDTQYF. CDR3 DNA (partial): TGTGCCAGCAGCTCTTTCGGGACAGATACG.

About this clone: The read gets to within 3 residues of the CDR3 end, and the germline J gene fills in the rest. V gene TRBV19 combines with J gene TRBJ1-1; D uncertain. The V end lost 3 bases, the J end lost 4 bases, and 9 bases lay between the germline ends. Germline V gene data show CDR1 as LNHDA and CDR2 as SQIVND (reference sequence). This CDR3 contains 13 residues. The CDR3 DNA, read in part, is TGTGCCAGTAGTATTCAGGAATTCACTGAA. It is translated as CASSIQEFTE. The full CDR3 is CASSIQEFTEAFF. Combining the CDR3 with reference TRBV19 and TRBJ1-1 gives the whole variable domain DGGITQSPKYLFRKEGQNVTLSCEQNLNHDAMYWYRQDPGQGLRLIYYSQIVNDFQKGDIAEGYSVSREKKESFPLTVTSAQKNPTAFYLCASSIQEFTEAFFGQGTRLTVV.

With regard to this clone: Read data end 3 residues before the CDR3 end; the end is taken from the germline J gene. This chain links TRBV18 with TRBJ2-1; maybe TRBD2 (6 bases). This CDR3 has 14 residues. Per germline, CDR1 KGHSH and CDR2 LQKENI. V shed 3 bases and J shed 7 bases, with 13 bases lying between them. The CDR3 protein is CASSPREGTNEQFF. Incomplete CDR3 DNA: TGTGCCAGCTCACCGCGGGAAGGTACGAATGAG.

Of note for this clone: The read falls 3 residues short of the CDR3 end, and the missing part is taken from the germline J gene. The rearrangement joins TRBV5-1 to TRBJ2-1; 7 bases are shared with TRBD1. This CDR3 is 14 amino acids long. Trimming removed 0 bases from V and 5 bases from J; junction bases left unmatched: 2. Germline V CDR1 and CDR2: SGHRS, YFSETQ. CDR3 region: CASSLDTGDNEQFF. The covered CDR3 bases are TGCGCCAGCAGCTTGGATACAGGGGACAATGAG.

In regard to this clone: The read falls 3 residues short of the CDR3 end, and the missing part is taken from the germline J gene. V and J are TRBV5-1 and TRBJ2-7; 8 nucleotides align to TRBD1. V lost 0 bases, J lost 3 bases, and 8 bases stayed unmatched. The germline V gene encodes CDR1 SGHRS and CDR2 YFSETQ. This CDR3 spans 16 amino acids. CDR3 DNA, as far as it was read: TGCGCCAGCAGCTTGGGTGGGACAGGAAAGAGCTACGAG. Its translation is CASSLGGTGKSYE. The full CDR3 protein is CASSLGGTGKSYEQYF. Full variable domain (remainder filled in from reference TRBV5-1 and TRBJ2-7): KAGVTQTPRYLIKTRGQQVTLSCSPISGHRSVSWYQQTPGQGLQFLFEYFSETQRNKGNFPGRFSGRQFSNSRSEMNVSTLELGDSALYLCASSLGGTGKSYEQYFGPGTRLTVT.

With respect to this clone: The read halts 3 residues ahead of the CDR3 end, with the missing end drawn from the germline J gene. V and J are TRBV30 and TRBJ1-6; no clear D gene. From germline, CDR1 is GTSNPN and CDR2 SVGIG (reference sequence). Between the trimmed V and J ends, which lost 4 bases and 7 bases, there was a span of 11 bases. The CDR3 runs to 13 residues. The CDR3 sequence is CAWTTERNSPLHF. Incomplete CDR3 DNA: TGTGCCTGGACAACAGAGAGAAATTCACCC.

The covered CDR3 bases are TGCAGCGTTGGTGGCTCTGGGACAGGGACAGATACG. Residues: CSVGGSGTGTDT. In full, the CDR3 is CSVGGSGTGTDTQYF. V is TRBV29-1 and J is TRBJ2-3; 9 bases map to TRBD1. The CDR3 is cut off 3 residues early in the read; its end comes from the germline J gene. The CDR3 length is 15 residues. Losses at the gene ends were 4 bases for V and 3 bases for J; bases not matched to a gene: 8. Per germline, CDR1 SQVTM and CDR2 ANQGSEA.

Concerning this clone: The CDR3 end lies 3 residues beyond the end of the read and is filled in from the germline J gene. The V gene is TRBV19, the J gene TRBJ1-5; a weak D match, TRBD1 (5 bases). This CDR3 has 15 residues. The germline CDR1 and CDR2 sequences are LNHDA and SQIVND (reference sequence). V was trimmed by 3 bases and J by 0 bases, leaving 9 bases between them. CDR3 DNA, as far as it was read: TGTGCCAGTAGTATCTACAGGAGTAGCAATCAGCCC. Translation: CASSIYRSSNQP. The full CDR3 protein reads CASSIYRSSNQPQHF.

About this clone itself: The read ends 3 residues early relative to the CDR3; the germline J gene fills the gap. The rearrangement uses TRBV18 and TRBJ2-6; D not certain. Trimming cost V 2 bases and J 4 bases, with 21 bases left between them. Germline V gives CDR1 KGHSH, CDR2 LQKENI. CDR3 length: 19 residues. The CDR3 DNA, read in part, is TGTGCCAGCTCACCAAAGACGCCGGGTCACGGCTCCGGGGCCAACGTC. This sequence encodes CASSPKTPGHGSGANV. The CDR3 in its entirety is CASSPKTPGHGSGANVLTF.

As regards this clone: The read terminates 3 residues before the CDR3 end, so the remaining end is supplied by the germline J gene. The chain uses TRBV11-2 and TRBJ2-7; 8 bases fit TRBD2. This CDR3 has 14 amino acids. The ends lost 6 bases at V and 4 bases at J; junction bases unmatched: 8. Germline CDR1 and CDR2: SGHAT and FQNNGV. Incomplete CDR3 DNA: TGTGCCAGCAGTATAGCGGGGACCTCGTACGAG. Amino acid sequence: CASSIAGTSYE. The whole CDR3 protein is CASSIAGTSYEQYF.